This T cell receptor (beta chain) was observed in a study of T cell responses to AZD1222 COVID-19 vaccine. Profiling relied on immunoSEQ multiplex PCR, and the TCRdb table lists in-frame clones only, not all of them. The data show 100,000 to 150,000 clones, 86% seen once. Germline-derived CDR1 and CDR2 are KGHSH and LQKENI. V lost 6 bases, J lost 4 bases, and 9 bases lay in between. The CDR3 contains 13 residues. On this clone itself: Its antigen remains unknown.

General observations from the study: Spike-specific TCR breadth and depth went up after people got two AZD1222 doses.

V gene TRBV18 combines with J gene TRBJ1-4, with D maybe TRBD1 (6 bases). This TCR was recovered from an adult who received the AZD1222 COVID-19 vaccine. Sequenced here: peripheral blood, sampled 28 days after the second AZD1222 dose. CDR3 nucleotides: TGTGCCAGCTCTCAGGGGCTTAATGAAAAACTGTTTTTT. Amino acids: CASSQGLNEKLFF.